This passage covers 22 T cell receptor beta chains from one sample sequenced in a study of cytomegalovirus exposure and HLA in healthy donors. Both 60 Vbeta primers and 13 Jbeta primers went into the PCR. Sequencing used immunoSEQ multiplex PCR; TCRdb keeps in-frame clones, though not all of them. The sample has some 100,000 clones; around 84% are singletons. The sequenced sample consisted of PBMCs. Receptors originate from a man in his late teens or twenties in good health and CMV-seronegative.

The V and J genes are TRBV6-5 and TRBJ2-5; 9 bases are a match to TRBD2. The CDR3 is made up of 13 amino acids. Per germline, CDR1 MNHEY and CDR2 SVGAGI. Unmatched junction bases numbered 8, after V lost 6 bases and J lost 9 bases. CDR3 nucleotides: TGTGCCAGCAGGCGGGAGGGGCTAGGGGCCCAGTACTTC. This sequence encodes CASRREGLGAQYF.

This chain connects TRBV29-1 to TRBJ2-2; D remains unclear. The germline CDR1 and CDR2 sequences are SQVTM and ANQGSEA. The CDR3 extends over 12 amino acids. V was cut by 4 bases and J by 2 bases, with 5 bases left in between. The CDR3 loop is CSVGANTGELFF. The CDR3 nucleotides read TGCAGCGTTGGGGCTAACACCGGGGAGCTGTTTTTT.

This clone was observed once. The gene calls are TRBV2 and TRBJ2-3; 12 bases agree with TRBD2. V was clipped by 5 bases and J by 13 bases; unmatched bases: 13. CDR3 length: 15 residues. Germline loops: CDR1 SNHLY, CDR2 FYNNEI. The CDR3 region has the DNA TGTGCCAGCAGTCGCTCCGAGACTAGCGGGGGTTTGAAGTATTTT. Protein sequence: CASSRSETSGGLKYF. Variable domain in full (rest from reference TRBV2 and TRBJ2-3): EPEVTQTPSHQVTQMGQEVILRCVPISNHLYFYWYRQILGQKVEFLVSFYNNEISEKSEIFDDQFSVERPDGSNFTLKIRSTKLEDSAMYFCASSRSETSGGLKYFGPGTRLTVL.

The gene calls are TRBV29-1 and TRBJ2-7, with TRBD1 matching 9 bases. Germline CDR1 and CDR2: SQVTM and ANQGSEA. V lost 1 base, J lost 2 bases, and 6 bases stayed unmatched. The CDR3 is 15 amino acids. CDR3 coding DNA: TGCAGCGTTGAAGCCACAGGGGGCGCCCCCTACGAGCAGTACTTC. Residues: CSVEATGGAPYEQYF.

This rearrangement joins TRBV9 to TRBJ2-1; 11 nucleotides line up with TRBD2. CDR1 and CDR2 from the germline V gene are SGDLS and YYNGEE. This CDR3 has 16 residues. The V and J ends lost 5 bases and 5 bases, in that order; junction bases with no gene match: 9. DNA of the CDR3: TGTGCCAGCAGTTACACTAGCGGGAGTTCAAACAATGAGCAGTTCTTC. Protein: CASSYTSGSSNNEQFF.

The chain employs TRBV28 and TRBJ1-2, with no clear D. Germline CDR1 and CDR2: MDHEN and SYDVKM. V was clipped by 8 bases and J by 4 bases, with 14 bases between them. The CDR3 sequence is 13 residues long. CDR3 region: CASQTGVGYGYTF. CDR3 DNA: TGTGCCAGCCAGACGGGTGTTGGCTATGGCTACACCTTC.

V usage is TRBV27 and J usage is TRBJ1-4; TRBD1 matches 7 bases. There are 15 residues in the CDR3. CDR1 is MNHEY and CDR2 is SMNVEV in the germline V gene (reference sequence). J gave up 3 bases and V 3 bases, and 4 bases lay outside the gene matches. The CDR3 protein is CASSFDRVANEKLFF. CDR3 sequence (DNA): TGTGCCAGCAGTTTCGACAGGGTCGCTAATGAAAAACTGTTTTTT.

The V and J genes are TRBV7-9 and TRBJ2-5; D may be TRBD1 (6 bases). Trimming took off 1 base at V and 1 base at J, with 10 bases between the two ends. The germline V gene has CDR1 SEHNR and CDR2 FQNEAQ (reference sequence). CDR3 size: 15 residues. The CDR3 sequence is CASSLEGVPQETQYF. In DNA, the CDR3 is TGTGCCAGCAGCTTAGAGGGGGTCCCCCAAGAGACCCAGTACTTC.

V usage is TRBV7-3 and J usage is TRBJ1-1, with 8 bases fitting TRBD1. With 6 bases clipped from V and 6 bases from J, the junction kept 6 bases outside the gene matches. Germline CDR1 is SGHTA and CDR2 is FQGTGA. There are 13 residues in the CDR3. The CDR3 nucleotides are TGTGCCAGCAGTCAGGGGGCATTTGCTGAAGCTTTCTTT. This gives the protein CASSQGAFAEAFF. Full variable domain (outside the CDR3, taken from reference TRBV7-3 and TRBJ1-1): GAGVSQTPSNKVTEKGKYVELRCDPISGHTALYWYRQSLGQGPEFLIYFQGTGAADDSGLPNDRFFAVRPEGSVSTLKIQRTERGDSAVYLCASSQGAFAEAFFGQGTRLTVV.

The chain links TRBV18 to TRBJ1-1; D perhaps matches TRBD1 (5 bases). Germline CDR1 KGHSH, CDR2 LQKENI. V gave up 2 bases and J gave up 5 bases, with 15 bases separating them. This CDR3 comprises 15 residues. In DNA form, the CDR3 reads TGTGCCAGCTCACCAGGGCGGGGGTGGGTGACTGAAGCTTTCTTT. It yields the protein CASSPGRGWVTEAFF.

The chain employs TRBV6-5 and TRBJ2-1; TRBD1 matches at 9 bases. CDR1 and CDR2 (germline): MNHEY, SVGAGI. The CDR3 is 15 amino acids. J lost 5 bases, V lost 8 bases, and 10 bases had no gene match. In nucleotides, the CDR3 is TGTGCCAGCGCCGGTTCGGGACAGGGAAACAATGAGCAGTTCTTC. It yields the protein CASAGSGQGNNEQFF.

The chain recombines TRBV19 with TRBJ1-4, with 7 bases identical to TRBD1. The V gene end was trimmed by 9 bases and the J gene end by 5 bases; junction bases not matched to a gene: 9. CDR1 LNHDA and CDR2 SQIVND come from the germline V gene (reference sequence). This CDR3 spans 14 amino acids. The CDR3 here is CASKSGTANEKLFF. As DNA, the CDR3 is TGTGCCAGCAAATCCGGGACAGCAAATGAAAAACTGTTTTTT.

V and J are TRBV15 and TRBJ2-5; D is uncertain. CDR3 size: 15 residues. V gave up 3 bases and J gave up 5 bases, with 16 bases separating them. Germline CDR1 and CDR2: LNHNV and YYDKDF (reference sequence). The CDR3 nucleotides read TGTGCCACCAGCAGTGCCACAACCATCTTGGAGACCCAGTACTTC. Translating it yields CATSSATTILETQYF.

This clone was detected only once. This sequence joins TRBV7-9 and TRBJ2-2; 15 bases line up with TRBD2. The V gene's germline CDR1 is SEHNR and CDR2 FQNEAQ (reference sequence). Trimming removed 8 bases from V and 6 bases from J; junction bases left unmatched: 4. This CDR3 spans 15 amino acids. CDR3 DNA sequence: TGTGCCAGCGCAGGGACTAGCGGGAGGCCCGGGGAGCTGTTTTTT. Translating it yields CASAGTSGRPGELFF.

CDR3 loop: CASSLGQGEPYEQYF. The CDR3 DNA sequence: TGTGCCAGCAGTTTGGGACAGGGGGAACCCTACGAGCAGTACTTC. The V gene is TRBV27, the J gene TRBJ2-7; 11 bases line up with TRBD1. V lost 3 bases and J lost 2; bases outside the gene matches: 3. The CDR3 spans 15 residues. CDR1 and CDR2 (germline): MNHEY, SMNVEV (reference sequence).

The chain combines TRBV13 with TRBJ2-7; 10 nucleotides match TRBD1. CDR3 size: 15 residues. J was trimmed by 1 base and V by 6 bases; bases with no gene match: 6. Germline values: CDR1 PRHDT, CDR2 FYEKMQ (reference sequence). CDR3 sequence: CASSPGQGPSYEQYF. CDR3 DNA sequence: TGTGCCAGCAGTCCGGGACAGGGGCCGTCCTACGAGCAGTACTTC. The whole variable domain, filled in from reference TRBV13 and TRBJ2-7, reads AAGVIQSPRHLIKEKRETATLKCYPIPRHDTVYWYQQGPGQDPQFLISFYEKMQSDKGSIPDRFSAQQFSDYHSELNMSSLELGDSALYFCASSPGQGPSYEQYFGPGTRLTVT.

CDR3 coding DNA: TGTGCCAGCAGCCCAATTACTAGCGGGAGATGGGAGGAGCAGTTCTTC. Residues: CASSPITSGRWEEQFF. The chain employs TRBV7-3 and TRBJ2-1; TRBD2 aligns across 11 bases. Germline assignment: CDR1 SGHTA and CDR2 FQGTGA. The length of the CDR3 is 16 residues. Losses at the gene ends were 5 bases for V and 10 bases for J; bases not matched to a gene: 13.

The gene calls are TRBV6-5 and TRBJ2-7; 9 bases fit TRBD1. V lost 2 bases to trimming and J lost 4 bases; unmatched junction nucleotides: 0. The CDR3 is made up of 13 amino acids. Germline V lookup: CDR1 MNHEY, CDR2 SVGAGI. The CDR3 is CASSYGTGYEQYF. CDR3 in DNA: TGTGCCAGCAGTTACGGGACAGGGTACGAGCAGTACTTC.

This sequence joins TRBV5-1 and TRBJ2-3; 16 bases match TRBD2. Germline-derived CDR1 and CDR2 are SGHRS and YFSETQ. The V gene end was trimmed by 0 bases and the J gene end by 5 bases; junction bases not matched to a gene: 6. CDR3 length: 18 residues. The CDR3 is CASSLAKGLAGGIDTQYF. The CDR3 nucleotides are TGCGCCAGCAGCTTGGCCAAGGGACTAGCGGGAGGGATAGATACGCAGTATTTT.

The chain combines TRBV28 with TRBJ1-2; the D is unclear. Germline V gene sequence: CDR1 MDHEN, CDR2 SYDVKM. V gave up 7 bases and J gave up 10 bases, with 13 bases separating them. This CDR3 is 11 amino acids long. DNA of the CDR3: TGTGCCAGCACCCCAGGTGGAATCTACACCTTC. Its protein product is CASTPGGIYTF.

The V and J genes are TRBV27 and TRBJ1-6; 7 bases align to TRBD1. Germline V lookup: CDR1 MNHEY, CDR2 SMNVEV (reference sequence). This CDR3 is 15 amino acids long. Losses at the gene ends were 9 bases for V and 1 base for J; bases not matched to a gene: 6. The CDR3 DNA is TGTGCCAGTCTAGGGGGCGGGTCCTATAATTCACCCCTCCACTTT. It yields the protein CASLGGGSYNSPLHF.

The J gene is TRBJ2-5, the V gene TRBV2, with D unresolved. V shed 1 base and J shed 1 base, with 10 bases lying between them. Germline V CDR1 and CDR2: SNHLY, FYNNEI. The CDR3 runs 15 residues. CDR3 bases: TGTGCCAGCAGTGAAGGGGCCATTTCCCAAGAGACCCAGTACTTC. Protein product: CASSEGAISQETQYF.